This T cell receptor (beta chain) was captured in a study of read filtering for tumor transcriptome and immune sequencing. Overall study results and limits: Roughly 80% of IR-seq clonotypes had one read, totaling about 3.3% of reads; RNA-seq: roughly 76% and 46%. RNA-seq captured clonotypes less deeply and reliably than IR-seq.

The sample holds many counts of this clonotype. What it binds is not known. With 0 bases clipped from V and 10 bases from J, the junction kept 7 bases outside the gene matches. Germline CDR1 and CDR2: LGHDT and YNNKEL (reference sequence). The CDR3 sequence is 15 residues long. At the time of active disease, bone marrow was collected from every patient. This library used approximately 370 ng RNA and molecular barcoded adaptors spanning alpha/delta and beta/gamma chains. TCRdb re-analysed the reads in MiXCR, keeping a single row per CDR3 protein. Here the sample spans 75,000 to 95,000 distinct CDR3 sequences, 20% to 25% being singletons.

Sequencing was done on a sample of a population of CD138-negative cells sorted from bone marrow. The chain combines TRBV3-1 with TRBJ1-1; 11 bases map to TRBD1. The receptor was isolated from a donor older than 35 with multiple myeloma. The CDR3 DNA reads TGTGCCAGCAGCCAAGATTGGACAGGGGGCTCGGGAGCTTTCTTT. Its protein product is CASSQDWTGGSGAFF.